Included here is one TCR beta chain sequence, with context. The data originate from a study of blood T cell repertoires in COVID-19. The wider study: COVID-19 samples from acute and convalescent phases originated in the United States, Italy and Spain. The cDNA or gDNA used as material had been derived from T cells, B-cell-depleted T cells, or PBMCs.

As handled by the study authors: How many nucleated cells were present was estimated from reference gene primer amplification. Sequencing was performed with immunoSEQ multiplex PCR; in TCRdb, only in-frame clones are kept and a portion is missing. That table supplies the V and J calls and clone size; D and trimming were determined from the DNA. The sample shows approximately 80,000 clones, about nine tenths of them seen only once. Germline CDR1 reads MNHEY; CDR2 reads SVGAGI. CDR3 length: 13 residues. Trimming shortened V by 5 bases and J by 1 base, and 8 bases separated the two germline ends. This rearrangement joins TRBV6-5 to TRBJ1-1; possible D gene TRBD1, 5 bases. The source material was peripheral blood. The receptor was derived from a human donor in a cohort sampled during active COVID-19. This chain's CDR3 is CASSLDRNTEAFF. The CDR3 DNA reads TGTGCCAGCAGTCTCGACAGGAACACTGAAGCTTTCTTT.